Each of the 22 T cell receptor beta chains below was sequenced from the same sample in a study of shared clonotypes between healthy human individuals. Assay used: immunoSEQ multiplex PCR; TCRdb lists only in-frame clones, some missing. The sample holds a few million clones, more than 90% seen once. Sample: naive CD4+ T cells sorted from blood. The subset was: CD45RA+ positively selected. These receptors came from a man between 18 and 29 years old in good health.

V usage is TRBV5-4 and J usage is TRBJ1-6, with 7 bases identical to TRBD1. There are 16 residues in the CDR3. V dropped 4 bases and J dropped 5; count of bases not matched to a gene: 9. CDR1 is SGHNT and CDR2 is YYREEE in the germline V gene (reference sequence). The CDR3 loop reads CASSPGVTGNNSPLHF. The CDR3 DNA reads as TGTGCCAGCAGCCCCGGGGTGACAGGGAATAATTCACCCCTCCACTTT.

The rearrangement links TRBV2 to TRBJ2-1; 12 bases match TRBD1. V gave up 2 bases and J gave up 7 bases; unmatched junction bases: 3. Germline CDR1 reads SNHLY; CDR2 reads FYNNEI. This CDR3 is built from 15 residues. The CDR3 DNA sequence: TGTGCCAGCAGTGAAAGGGACAGGGGGCCTAATGAGCAGTTCTTC. Encoded protein: CASSERDRGPNEQFF.

The V call is TRBV18, the J call TRBJ2-7; TRBD1 agrees at 9 bases. The V segment lost 1 base and the J segment 1 base; nucleotides outside the gene matches: 5. Germline values: CDR1 KGHSH, CDR2 LQKENI. The CDR3 is made up of 16 amino acids. The CDR3 DNA is TGTGCCAGCTCACCACGCCCGGGGACAGGGTCCTACGAGCAGTACTTC. This codes for CASSPRPGTGSYEQYF.

This clone was observed a single time. The CDR3 is CASSSDPPGGGELFF. The CDR3 nucleotides read TGCGCCAGCAGCTCCGACCCTCCCGGCGGCGGGGAGCTGTTTTTT. The V call is TRBV5-1, the J call TRBJ2-2; D gene unclear. Between the trimmed V and J ends, which lost 3 bases and 7 bases, there was a span of 16 bases. The germline CDR1 and CDR2 sequences are SGHRS and YFSETQ. The CDR3 is 15 residues long.

This chain links TRBV7-2 with TRBJ2-3; TRBD2 is a possible D gene (7 bases). Deletions cut 5 bases from V and 0 bases from J, with 15 bases between. CDR3 size: 16 residues. Per germline, CDR1 SGHTA and CDR2 FQGNSA. For the CDR3, the DNA is TGTGCCAGCAGCGGGGGCGGGAGTCGTAGCACAGATACGCAGTATTTT. Protein: CASSGGGSRSTDTQYF.

CDR3 sequence: CASSWSTGGGYGYTF. The DNA for the CDR3 is TGTGCCAGCAGCTGGTCAACAGGGGGTGGCTATGGCTACACCTTC. The chain has TRBV7-9 and TRBJ1-2, with TRBD1 matching 8 bases. Trimming at V came to 4 bases and at J to 4 bases, leaving 8 bases not matched to a gene. Germline V gene sequence: CDR1 SEHNR, CDR2 FQNEAQ (reference sequence). This CDR3 is built from 15 residues.

The genes are TRBV15 and TRBJ1-3; no clear D. With 0 bases removed from V and 1 base from J, the gap between germline ends came to 10 bases. Germline CDR1 reads LNHNV; CDR2 reads YYDKDF (reference sequence). CDR3 length equals 16 residues. The chain's CDR3 is CATSRDPVGSGNTIYF. DNA for the CDR3: TGTGCCACCAGCAGAGATCCCGTGGGGTCTGGAAACACCATATATTTT.

The chain links TRBV18 to TRBJ2-3, with D hard to call. CDR1 is KGHSH, CDR2 LQKENI, per germline. CDR3 size: 13 residues. V dropped 6 bases and J dropped 5 bases, with 12 bases sitting between them. Here the CDR3 reads CASSSGAVDTQYF. CDR3 DNA sequence: TGTGCCAGCTCGTCCGGAGCCGTAGATACGCAGTATTTT.

The rearrangement joins TRBV10-2 to TRBJ2-4, with 8 bases aligning to TRBD2. There are 16 residues in the CDR3. V was clipped by 4 bases and J by 4 bases; unmatched bases: 9. Germline CDR1 WSHSY, CDR2 SAAADI. The CDR3 sequence: CASSVPSGSPKNIQYF. CDR3 in DNA: TGCGCCAGCAGTGTACCCAGCGGGAGTCCTAAAAACATTCAGTACTTC.

The rearrangement joins TRBV7-2 to TRBJ2-5, with 7 positions matching TRBD2. Germline trimming cut 6 bases from V and 7 bases from J; bases unmatched to any gene: 5. This CDR3 spans 12 amino acids. Germline V gene sequence: CDR1 SGHTA, CDR2 FQGNSA. The CDR3 sequence: CASRAGLMTQYF. CDR3 DNA sequence: TGTGCCAGCAGGGCGGGACTAATGACCCAGTACTTC.

The chain uses TRBV6-1 and TRBJ2-4; possible D gene TRBD2, 6 bases. Germline lookup yields CDR1 MNHNS and CDR2 SASEGT. The CDR3 contains 15 residues. The V and J ends lost 0 bases and 6 bases respectively, with 12 bases between them. The CDR3 protein is CASSEAGGDRNIQYF. The CDR3 DNA is TGTGCCAGCAGTGAAGCGGGAGGTGACAGAAACATTCAGTACTTC.

This clone was seen a single time. The V gene is TRBV11-1, the J gene TRBJ2-5, with TRBD2 identical over 7 bases. This CDR3 is built from 16 residues. Germline V gives CDR1 SGHAT, CDR2 FQDESV (reference sequence). V was clipped by 5 bases and J by 11 bases; unmatched bases: 20. The CDR3 loop is CASSERGWSPMMEQYF. The CDR3 nucleotides read TGTGCCAGCAGCGAGCGGGGCTGGTCCCCCATGATGGAGCAGTACTTC.

The chain combines TRBV7-2 with TRBJ1-2, with a possible D match to TRBD1 (5 bases). This CDR3 is 14 amino acids long. Germline values: CDR1 SGHTA, CDR2 FQGNSA. V was trimmed by 6 bases and J by 0 bases, leaving 11 bases between them. The CDR3 coding sequence is TGTGCCAGCAGGGAGGGGCAGACTAACTATGGCTACACCTTC. It translates to CASREGQTNYGYTF. The full variable domain, with the rest looked up from reference TRBV7-2 and TRBJ1-2, is GAGVSQSPSNKVTEKGKDVELRCDPISGHTALYWYRQSLGQGLEFLIYFQGNSAPDKSGLPSDRFSAERTGGSVSTLTIQRTQQEDSAVYLCASREGQTNYGYTFGSGTRLTVV.

J is TRBJ1-1 and V is TRBV7-6; no reliable D call. The CDR3 runs to 14 residues. Germline V gene data show CDR1 as SGHVS and CDR2 as FNYEAQ. The V end was cut by 5 bases, the J end by 0 bases, with 10 bases between. CDR3 nucleotide sequence: TGTGCCAGCAGCGCTCCACCCTTGAACACTGAAGCTTTCTTT. Translating gives CASSAPPLNTEAFF.

The chain recombines TRBV5-1 with TRBJ1-6; 7 positions match TRBD1. V trimming: 4 bases; J trimming: 7 bases; junction bases outside the gene matches: 11. The germline CDR1 and CDR2 sequences are SGHRS and YFSETQ. The CDR3 has 16 amino acids. The CDR3 region is CASSAGPGTVNSPLHF. The CDR3 DNA reads TGCGCCAGCAGCGCCGGTCCCGGGACAGTAAATTCACCCCTCCACTTT.

V usage is TRBV4-1 and J usage is TRBJ2-7; 8 bases agree with TRBD1. From germline, CDR1 is MGHRA and CDR2 YSYEKL. V lost 1 base to trimming and J lost 7 bases; unmatched junction nucleotides: 9. The CDR3 is made up of 15 amino acids. CDR3 in amino acids: CASSQVFRDRYEQYF. As DNA, the CDR3 is TGCGCCAGCAGCCAAGTCTTCCGGGACAGGTATGAGCAGTACTTC.

This rearrangement joins TRBV27 to TRBJ2-6; no clear D gene. Trimming pared 9 bases from V and 1 base from J, leaving 7 bases between. This CDR3 contains 13 residues. CDR1 is MNHEY, CDR2 SMNVEV, per germline (reference sequence). The CDR3 nucleotides read TGTGCCAGTTGTAGATCTGGGGCCAACGTCCTGACTTTC. The encoded protein is CASCRSGANVLTF. The whole variable domain, remainder taken from reference TRBV27 and TRBJ2-6, is EAQVTQNPRYLITVTGKKLTVTCSQNMNHEYMSWYRQDPGLGLRQIYYSMNVEVTDKGDVPEGYKVSRKEKRNFPLILESPSPNQTSLYFCASCRSGANVLTFGAGSRLTVL.

The chain employs TRBV28 and TRBJ2-7; the match to TRBD1 covers 10 bases. Trimming at V came to 2 bases and at J to 0 bases, leaving 7 bases not matched to a gene. The germline CDR1 and CDR2 sequences are MDHEN and SYDVKM. The CDR3 covers 17 residues. The CDR3 region has the DNA TGTGCCAGCAGTTTACATTCCGGGACAGGGGCCTCCTACGAGCAGTACTTC. Translated: CASSLHSGTGASYEQYF. Filled out from reference TRBV28 and TRBJ2-7, the complete variable domain reads DVKVTQSSRYLVKRTGEKVFLECVQDMDHENMFWYRQDPGLGLRLIYFSYDVKMKEKGDIPEGYSVSREKKERFSLILESASTNQTSMYLCASSLHSGTGASYEQYFGPGTRLTVT.

The chain uses TRBV18 and TRBJ2-5; 7 bases agree with TRBD1. Germline CDR1 reads KGHSH; CDR2 reads LQKENI. This CDR3 spans 14 amino acids. Trimming removed 5 bases from V and 4 bases from J; junction bases left unmatched: 7. The CDR3 region is CASSRLPGGETQYF. CDR3 DNA sequence: TGTGCCAGCTCAAGACTGCCAGGGGGAGAGACCCAGTACTTC.

The chain couples TRBV15 to TRBJ1-5; D is ambiguous. This CDR3 region has 18 residues. V dropped 1 base and J dropped 1 base, with 17 bases sitting between them. Germline V gene data show CDR1 as LNHNV and CDR2 as YYDKDF (reference sequence). For the CDR3, the DNA is TGTGCCACCAGCAGAGCGGTACCGGCAACGATCAGCAATCAGCCCCAGCATTTT. Protein product: CATSRAVPATISNQPQHF.

The chain has TRBV7-2 and TRBJ2-3; 13 bases agree with TRBD2. Germline values: CDR1 SGHTA, CDR2 FQGNSA. The J segment lost 1 base and the V segment lost 2 bases, leaving 6 bases of the junction unmatched. There are 18 residues in the CDR3. CDR3 protein: CASSLKLAGGPGTDTQYF. CDR3 sequence (DNA): TGTGCCAGCAGCTTAAAACTAGCGGGAGGGCCGGGCACAGATACGCAGTATTTT.

This chain uses TRBV30 with TRBJ2-3; 8 bases fit TRBD2. With V trimmed by 0 bases and J by 4 bases, 12 bases remained unmatched. CDR3 length: 17 amino acids. Germline V CDR1 and CDR2: GTSNPN, SVGIG (reference sequence). The CDR3 here is CAWSVGRLSGRADTQYF. In nucleotides, the CDR3 is TGTGCCTGGAGTGTAGGTCGGCTAAGCGGGAGAGCAGATACGCAGTATTTT.